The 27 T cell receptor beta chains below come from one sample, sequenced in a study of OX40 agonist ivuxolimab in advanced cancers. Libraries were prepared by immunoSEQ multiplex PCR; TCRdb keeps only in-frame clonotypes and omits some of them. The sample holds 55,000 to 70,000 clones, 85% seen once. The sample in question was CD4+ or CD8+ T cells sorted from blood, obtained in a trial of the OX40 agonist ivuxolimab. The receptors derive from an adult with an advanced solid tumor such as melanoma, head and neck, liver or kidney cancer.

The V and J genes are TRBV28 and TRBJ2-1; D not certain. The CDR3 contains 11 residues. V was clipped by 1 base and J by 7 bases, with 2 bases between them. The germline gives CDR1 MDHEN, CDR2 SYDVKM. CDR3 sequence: CASSLFNEQFF. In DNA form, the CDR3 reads TGTGCCAGCAGTTTATTTAATGAGCAGTTCTTC.

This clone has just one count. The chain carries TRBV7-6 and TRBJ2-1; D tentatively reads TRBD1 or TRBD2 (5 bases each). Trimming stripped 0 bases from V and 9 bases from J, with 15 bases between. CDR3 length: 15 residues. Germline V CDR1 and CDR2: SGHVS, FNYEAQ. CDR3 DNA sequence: TGTGCCAGCAGCTTAGCCCCAGGGACGACGGGTGAGCAGTTCTTC. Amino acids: CASSLAPGTTGEQFF.

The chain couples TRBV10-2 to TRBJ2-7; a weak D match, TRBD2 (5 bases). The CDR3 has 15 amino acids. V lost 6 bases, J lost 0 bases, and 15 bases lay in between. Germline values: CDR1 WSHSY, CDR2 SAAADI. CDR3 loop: CASRPVAYTSYEQYF. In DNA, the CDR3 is TGCGCCAGCAGGCCTGTAGCGTACACCTCCTACGAGCAGTACTTC.

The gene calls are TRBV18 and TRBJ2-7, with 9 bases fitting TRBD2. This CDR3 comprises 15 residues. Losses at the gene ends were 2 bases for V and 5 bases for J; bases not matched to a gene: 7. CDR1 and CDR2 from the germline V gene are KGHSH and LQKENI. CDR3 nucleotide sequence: TGTGCCAGCTCACCAACTAGCGGGCTGCCTAACGAGCAGTACTTC. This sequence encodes CASSPTSGLPNEQYF.

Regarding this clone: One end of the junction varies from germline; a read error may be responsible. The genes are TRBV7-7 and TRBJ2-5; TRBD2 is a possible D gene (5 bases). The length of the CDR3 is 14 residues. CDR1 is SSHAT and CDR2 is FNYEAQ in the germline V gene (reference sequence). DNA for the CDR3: TGTGCTAGCAGCTTAGCCGGGGAAGGGGAGACCCAGTACTTC. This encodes CASSLAGEGETQYF. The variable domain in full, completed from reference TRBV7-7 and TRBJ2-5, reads GAGVSQSPRYKVTKRGQDVTLRCDPISSHATLYWYQQALGQGPEFLTYFNYEAQPDKSGLPSDRFSAERPEGSISTLTIQRTEQRDSAMYRCASSLAGEGETQYFGPGTRLLVL.

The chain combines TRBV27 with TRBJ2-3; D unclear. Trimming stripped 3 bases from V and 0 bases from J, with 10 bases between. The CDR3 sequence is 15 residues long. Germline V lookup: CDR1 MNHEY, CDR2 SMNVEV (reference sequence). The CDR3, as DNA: TGTGCCAGCAGTTTTGCCCACTTTAGCACAGATACGCAGTATTTT. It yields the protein CASSFAHFSTDTQYF.

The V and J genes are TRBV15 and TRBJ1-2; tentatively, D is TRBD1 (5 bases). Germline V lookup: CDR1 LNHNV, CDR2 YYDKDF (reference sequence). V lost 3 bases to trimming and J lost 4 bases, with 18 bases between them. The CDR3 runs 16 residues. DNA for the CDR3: TGTGCCACCAGCAGCGGGGGGACCGACCCTGGCTATGGCTACACCTTC. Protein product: CATSSGGTDPGYGYTF.

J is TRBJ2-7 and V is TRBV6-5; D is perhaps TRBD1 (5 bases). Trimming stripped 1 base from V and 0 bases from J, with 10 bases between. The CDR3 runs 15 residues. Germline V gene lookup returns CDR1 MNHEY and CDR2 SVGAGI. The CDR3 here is CASSYLQASSYEQYF. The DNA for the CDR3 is TGTGCCAGCAGTTACTTACAGGCTAGCTCCTACGAGCAGTACTTC.

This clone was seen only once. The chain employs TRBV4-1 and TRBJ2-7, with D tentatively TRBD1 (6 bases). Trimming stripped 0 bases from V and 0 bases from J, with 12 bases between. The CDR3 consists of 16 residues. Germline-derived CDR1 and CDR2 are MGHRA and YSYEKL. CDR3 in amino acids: CASSQDPGGFSYEQYF. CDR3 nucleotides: TGCGCCAGCAGCCAAGATCCTGGGGGCTTCTCCTACGAGCAGTACTTC.

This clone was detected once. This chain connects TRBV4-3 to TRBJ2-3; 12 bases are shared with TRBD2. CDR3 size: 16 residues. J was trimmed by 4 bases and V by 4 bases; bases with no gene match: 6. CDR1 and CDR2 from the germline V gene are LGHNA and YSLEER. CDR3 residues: CASSLWTSGMSDTQYF. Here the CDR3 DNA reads TGCGCCAGCAGCCTCTGGACTAGCGGGATGTCAGATACGCAGTATTTT.

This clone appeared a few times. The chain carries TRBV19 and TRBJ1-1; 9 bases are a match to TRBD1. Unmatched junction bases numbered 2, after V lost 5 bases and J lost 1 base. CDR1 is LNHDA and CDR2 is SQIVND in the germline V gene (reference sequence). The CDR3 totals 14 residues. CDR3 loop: CASSPTGGNTEAFF. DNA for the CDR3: TGTGCCAGTAGTCCGACAGGGGGGAACACTGAAGCTTTCTTT.

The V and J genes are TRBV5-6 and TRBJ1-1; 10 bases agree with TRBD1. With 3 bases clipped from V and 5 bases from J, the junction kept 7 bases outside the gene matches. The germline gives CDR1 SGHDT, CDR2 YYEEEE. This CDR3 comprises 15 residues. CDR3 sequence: CASSSPGTGVTEAFF. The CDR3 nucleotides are TGTGCCAGCAGCTCCCCCGGGACAGGGGTAACTGAAGCTTTCTTT.

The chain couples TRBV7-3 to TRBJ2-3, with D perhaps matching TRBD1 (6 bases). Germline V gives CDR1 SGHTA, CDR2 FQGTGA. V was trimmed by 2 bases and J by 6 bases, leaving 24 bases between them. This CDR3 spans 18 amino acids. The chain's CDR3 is CASSLASHRDTVGDTQYF. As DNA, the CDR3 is TGTGCCAGCAGCTTAGCCTCACACCGGGACACGGTAGGGGATACGCAGTATTTT.

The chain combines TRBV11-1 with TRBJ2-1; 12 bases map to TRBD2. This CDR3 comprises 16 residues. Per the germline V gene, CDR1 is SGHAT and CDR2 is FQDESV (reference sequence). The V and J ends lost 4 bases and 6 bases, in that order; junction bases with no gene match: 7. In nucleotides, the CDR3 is TGTGCCAGCAGCTCCGCAAGACTAGCGGGAGCCAATGAGCAGTTCTTC. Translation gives CASSSARLAGANEQFF.

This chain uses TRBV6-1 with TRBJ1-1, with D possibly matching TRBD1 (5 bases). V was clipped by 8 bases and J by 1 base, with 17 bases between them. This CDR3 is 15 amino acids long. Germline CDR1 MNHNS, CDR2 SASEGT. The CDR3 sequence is CASARLRGRNTEAFF. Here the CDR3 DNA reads TGTGCCAGCGCGCGTCTGAGGGGCCGGAACACTGAAGCTTTCTTT.

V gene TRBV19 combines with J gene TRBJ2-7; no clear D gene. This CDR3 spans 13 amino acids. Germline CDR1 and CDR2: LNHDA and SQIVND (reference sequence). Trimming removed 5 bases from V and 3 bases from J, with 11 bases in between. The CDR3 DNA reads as TGTGCCAGTAGTTCAAAGATTCGCTACGAGCAGTACTTC. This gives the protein CASSSKIRYEQYF.

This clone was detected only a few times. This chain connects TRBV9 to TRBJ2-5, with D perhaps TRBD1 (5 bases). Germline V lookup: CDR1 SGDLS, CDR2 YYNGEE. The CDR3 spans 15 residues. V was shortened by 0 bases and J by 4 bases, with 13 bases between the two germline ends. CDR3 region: CASSVGVAGLETQYF. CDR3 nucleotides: TGTGCCAGCAGCGTAGGGGTGGCAGGGCTAGAGACCCAGTACTTC.

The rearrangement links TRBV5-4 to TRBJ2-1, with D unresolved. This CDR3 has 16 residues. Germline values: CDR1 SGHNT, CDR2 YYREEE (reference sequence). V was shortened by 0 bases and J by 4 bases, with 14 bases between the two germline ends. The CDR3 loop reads CASSLGGRTDYNEQFF. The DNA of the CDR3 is TGTGCCAGCAGCTTGGGGGGAAGGACCGATTACAATGAGCAGTTCTTC.

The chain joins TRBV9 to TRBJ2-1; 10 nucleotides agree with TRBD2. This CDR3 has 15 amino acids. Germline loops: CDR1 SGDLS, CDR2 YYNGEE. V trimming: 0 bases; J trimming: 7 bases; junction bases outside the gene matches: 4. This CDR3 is CASSVASGSENEQFF. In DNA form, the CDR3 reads TGTGCCAGCAGCGTAGCTAGCGGGAGCGAAAATGAGCAGTTCTTC. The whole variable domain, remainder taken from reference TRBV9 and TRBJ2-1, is DSGVTQTPKHLITATGQRVTLRCSPRSGDLSVYWYQQSLDQGLQFLIQYYNGEERAKGNILERFSAQQFPDLHSELNLSSLELGDSALYFCASSVASGSENEQFFGPGTRLTVL.

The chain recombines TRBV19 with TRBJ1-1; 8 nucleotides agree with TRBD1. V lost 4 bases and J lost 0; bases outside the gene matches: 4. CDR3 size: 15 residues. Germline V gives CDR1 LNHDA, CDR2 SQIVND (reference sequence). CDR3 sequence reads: CASSTRDRMNTEAFF. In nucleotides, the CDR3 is TGTGCCAGTAGTACCCGGGACAGGATGAACACTGAAGCTTTCTTT.

The CDR3 nucleotides are TGTGCCAGCAGCTCACTAGCGGCTGACACCGGGGAGCTGTTTTTT. Translated, it gives CASSSLAADTGELFF. The chain couples TRBV5-8 to TRBJ2-2, with 8 bases lining up with TRBD2. Germline assignment: CDR1 SGHTS and CDR2 YDEGEE. The CDR3 is made up of 15 amino acids. Germline trimming cut 3 bases from V and 3 bases from J; bases unmatched to any gene: 4.

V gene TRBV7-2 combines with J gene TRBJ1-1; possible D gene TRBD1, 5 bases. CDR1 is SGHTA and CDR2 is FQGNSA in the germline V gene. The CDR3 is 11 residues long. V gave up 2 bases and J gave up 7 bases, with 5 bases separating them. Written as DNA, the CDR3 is TGTGCCAGCAGCTTACAGGGTGAAGCTTTCTTT. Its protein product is CASSLQGEAFF.

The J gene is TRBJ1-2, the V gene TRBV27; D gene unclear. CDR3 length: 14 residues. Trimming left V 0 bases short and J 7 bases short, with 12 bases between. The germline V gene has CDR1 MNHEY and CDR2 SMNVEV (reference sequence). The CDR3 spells CASSLSVRVGGYTF. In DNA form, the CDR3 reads TGTGCCAGCAGTTTATCTGTAAGGGTTGGTGGCTACACCTTC.

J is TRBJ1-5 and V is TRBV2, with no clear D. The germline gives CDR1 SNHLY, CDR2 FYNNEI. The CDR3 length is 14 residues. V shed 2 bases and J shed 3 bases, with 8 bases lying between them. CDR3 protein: CASSESSFNQPQHF. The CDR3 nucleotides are TGTGCCAGCAGTGAATCGAGTTTCAATCAGCCCCAGCATTTT.

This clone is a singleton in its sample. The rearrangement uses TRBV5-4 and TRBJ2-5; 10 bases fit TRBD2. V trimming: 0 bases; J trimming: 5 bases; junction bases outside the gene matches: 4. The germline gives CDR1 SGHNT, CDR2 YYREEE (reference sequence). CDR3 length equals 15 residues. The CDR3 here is CASSLVSGRSETQYF. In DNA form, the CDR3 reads TGTGCCAGCAGCTTGGTTAGCGGGAGGAGTGAGACCCAGTACTTC.

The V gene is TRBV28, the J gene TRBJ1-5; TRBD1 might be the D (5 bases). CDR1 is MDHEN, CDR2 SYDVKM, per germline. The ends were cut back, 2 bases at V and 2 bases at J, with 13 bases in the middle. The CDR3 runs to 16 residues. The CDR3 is CASSLLGRVGNQPQHF. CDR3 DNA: TGTGCCAGCAGTTTACTCGGCAGGGTGGGCAATCAGCCCCAGCATTTT.

CDR3 protein: CASSPLRGVNTGELFF. The CDR3 bases are TGTGCCAGCAGCCCATTAAGAGGAGTTAACACCGGGGAGCTGTTTTTT. The gene calls are TRBV9 and TRBJ2-2; D not resolved. The V end lost 4 bases, the J end lost 2 bases, and 15 bases lay between the germline ends. Germline CDR1 SGDLS, CDR2 YYNGEE. The CDR3 is made up of 16 amino acids.